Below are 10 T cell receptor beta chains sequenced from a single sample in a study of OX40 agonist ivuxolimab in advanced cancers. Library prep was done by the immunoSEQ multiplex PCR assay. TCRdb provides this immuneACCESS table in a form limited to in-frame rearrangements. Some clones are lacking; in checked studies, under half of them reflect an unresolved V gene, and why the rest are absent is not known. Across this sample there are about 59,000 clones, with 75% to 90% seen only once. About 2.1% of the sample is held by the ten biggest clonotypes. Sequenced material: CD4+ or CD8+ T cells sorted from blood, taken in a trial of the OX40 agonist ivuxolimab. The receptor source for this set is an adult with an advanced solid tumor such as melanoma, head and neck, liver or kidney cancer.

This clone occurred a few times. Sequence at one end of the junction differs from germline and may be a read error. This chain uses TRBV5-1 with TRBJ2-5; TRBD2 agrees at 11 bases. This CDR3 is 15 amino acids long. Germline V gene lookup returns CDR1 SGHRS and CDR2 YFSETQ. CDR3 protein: CASSLDGTSGPQQDF. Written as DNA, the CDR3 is TGCGCCAGCAGCTTGGACGGGACTAGCGGCCCTCAACAAGACTTC.

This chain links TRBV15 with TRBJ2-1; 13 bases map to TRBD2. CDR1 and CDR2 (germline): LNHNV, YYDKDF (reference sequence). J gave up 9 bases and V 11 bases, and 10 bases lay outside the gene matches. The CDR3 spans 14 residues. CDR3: CAVGTSGMRGEQFF. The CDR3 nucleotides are TGTGCCGTGGGGACTAGCGGGATGAGGGGTGAGCAGTTCTTC.

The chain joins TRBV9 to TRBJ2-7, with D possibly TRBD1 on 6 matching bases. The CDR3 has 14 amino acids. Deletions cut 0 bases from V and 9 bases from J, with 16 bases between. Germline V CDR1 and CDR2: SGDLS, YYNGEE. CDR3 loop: CASSVGTDPTGQYF. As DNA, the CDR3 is TGTGCCAGCAGCGTAGGGACAGACCCTACGGGGCAGTACTTC. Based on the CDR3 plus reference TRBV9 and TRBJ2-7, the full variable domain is DSGVTQTPKHLITATGQRVTLRCSPRSGDLSVYWYQQSLDQGLQFLIQYYNGEERAKGNILERFSAQQFPDLHSELNLSSLELGDSALYFCASSVGTDPTGQYFGPGTRLTVT.

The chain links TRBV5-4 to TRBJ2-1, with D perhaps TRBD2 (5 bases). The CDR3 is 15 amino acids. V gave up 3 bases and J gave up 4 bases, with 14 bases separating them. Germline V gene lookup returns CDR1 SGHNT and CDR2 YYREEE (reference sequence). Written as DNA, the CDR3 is TGTGCCAGCAGCTCCCGAGGCGGGTGGTACAATGAGCAGTTCTTC. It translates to CASSSRGGWYNEQFF.

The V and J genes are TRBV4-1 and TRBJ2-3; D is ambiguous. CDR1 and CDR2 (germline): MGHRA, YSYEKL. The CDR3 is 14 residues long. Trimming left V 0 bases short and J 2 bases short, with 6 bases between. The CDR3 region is CASSQDQPTDTQYF. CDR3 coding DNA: TGCGCCAGCAGCCAAGATCAGCCCACAGATACGCAGTATTTT.

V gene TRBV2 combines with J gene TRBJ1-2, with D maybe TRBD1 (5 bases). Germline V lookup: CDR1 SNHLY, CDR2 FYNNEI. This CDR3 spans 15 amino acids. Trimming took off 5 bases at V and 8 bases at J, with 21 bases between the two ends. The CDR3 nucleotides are TGTGCCAGCAGTTACTTCTCCGGGACCCTCGAGGGCTACACCTTC. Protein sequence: CASSYFSGTLEGYTF. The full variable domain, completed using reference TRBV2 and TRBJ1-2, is EPEVTQTPSHQVTQMGQEVILRCVPISNHLYFYWYRQILGQKVEFLVSFYNNEISEKSEIFDDQFSVERPDGSNFTLKIRSTKLEDSAMYFCASSYFSGTLEGYTFGSGTRLTVV.

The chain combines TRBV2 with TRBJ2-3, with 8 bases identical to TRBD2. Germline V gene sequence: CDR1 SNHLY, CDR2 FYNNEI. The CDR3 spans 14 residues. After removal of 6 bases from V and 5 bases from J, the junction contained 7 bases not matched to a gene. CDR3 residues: CASSWREARDTQYF. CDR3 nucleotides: TGTGCCAGCAGCTGGCGGGAGGCCCGAGATACGCAGTATTTT.

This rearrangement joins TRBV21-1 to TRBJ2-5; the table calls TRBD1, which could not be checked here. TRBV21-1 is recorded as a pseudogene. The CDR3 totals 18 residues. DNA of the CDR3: TGTGCCAGCAGCATTGGACAGGGTAGGCGGGGGAAACAAGAGACCCAGTACTTC. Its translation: CASSIGQGRRGKQETQYF.

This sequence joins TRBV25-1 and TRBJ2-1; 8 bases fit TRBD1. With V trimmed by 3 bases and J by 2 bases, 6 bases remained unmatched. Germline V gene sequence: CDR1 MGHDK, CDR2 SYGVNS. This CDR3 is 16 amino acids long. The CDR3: CASSEGRGLAYNEQFF. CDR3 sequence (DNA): TGTGCCAGCAGTGAGGGCAGGGGGCTTGCCTACAATGAGCAGTTCTTC.

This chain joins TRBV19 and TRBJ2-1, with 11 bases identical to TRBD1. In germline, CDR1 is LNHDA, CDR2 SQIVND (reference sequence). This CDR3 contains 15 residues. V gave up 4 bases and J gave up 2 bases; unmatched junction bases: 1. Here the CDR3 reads CASSRDRGTYNEQFF. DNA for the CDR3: TGTGCCAGTAGTAGGGACAGGGGGACCTACAATGAGCAGTTCTTC.